A single sample gave rise to the 30 T cell receptor beta chains below, sequenced in a study of blood T cell repertoires in COVID-19. Here immunoSEQ multiplex PCR was the method, and the copy in TCRdb shows in-frame clones only, minus some. The sample yields 150,000 to 200,000 clones, approximately 73% seen once. The sequenced material came from PBMCs or T cells enriched from blood (not recorded which). The receptors originated from a woman between 50 and 59 years old with acute COVID-19.

The chain combines TRBV18 with TRBJ1-1; D might be TRBD1 (6 bases). Looked up from germline, CDR1 is KGHSH and CDR2 is LQKENI. The V end lost 0 bases, the J end lost 5 bases, and 13 bases lay between the germline ends. This CDR3 is built from 15 residues. The CDR3 region is CASSPPQGISTEAFF. CDR3 coding DNA: TGTGCCAGCTCACCACCCCAGGGGATAAGTACTGAAGCTTTCTTT.

In this sample, this clone turned up once. V gene TRBV3-1 (or the pseudogene TRBV3-2) combines with J gene TRBJ2-3, with TRBD2 matching 13 bases. J gave up 7 bases and V 6 bases, and 7 bases lay outside the gene matches. CDR3 length: 15 residues. Germline CDR1 is LGHDT and CDR2 is YNNKEL (reference sequence). CDR3 sequence (DNA): TGTGCCAGCAGACCACTAGCGGGGGGGGGAAATACGCAGTATTTT. Its translation is CASRPLAGGGNTQYF.

This rearrangement joins TRBV6-5 to TRBJ1-2; 7 nucleotides line up with TRBD1. The germline gives CDR1 MNHEY, CDR2 SVGAGI. J was trimmed by 5 bases and V by 6 bases; bases with no gene match: 12. This CDR3 region has 15 residues. Here the CDR3 reads CASRLLWDSPYGYTF. DNA of the CDR3: TGTGCCAGCAGGCTTCTTTGGGACAGTCCTTATGGCTACACCTTC.

This clone was counted once. This rearrangement joins TRBV19 to TRBJ1-5; TRBD1 is a possible D gene (5 bases). The V end lost 3 bases, the J end lost 1 base, and 10 bases lay between the germline ends. Germline loops: CDR1 LNHDA, CDR2 SQIVND (reference sequence). This CDR3 spans 15 amino acids. CDR3 nucleotide sequence: TGTGCCAGTAGTATGACAGCCTTCAGCAATCAGCCCCAGCATTTT. Translating it yields CASSMTAFSNQPQHF.

The table lists this clone with a few counts. This sequence joins TRBV4-3 and TRBJ1-2; D is uncertain. This CDR3 region has 13 residues. Looked up from germline, CDR1 is LGHNA and CDR2 is YSLEER. The ends were cut back, 3 bases at V and 4 bases at J, with 9 bases in the middle. DNA of the CDR3: TGCGCCAGCAGCCAGCACCGGGGCTATGGCTACACCTTC. It codes for CASSQHRGYGYTF.

The CDR3, as DNA: TGTGCCAGCAGTACAACGGGACAAATGAGCACAGATACGCAGTATTTT. Translating gives CASSTTGQMSTDTQYF. This chain links TRBV28 with TRBJ2-3, with D possibly being TRBD1 (6 bases). CDR3 length: 16 amino acids. Trimming removed 5 bases from V and 0 bases from J, with 15 bases in between. The germline V gene encodes CDR1 MDHEN and CDR2 SYDVKM.

CDR3 residues: CASSGQRTGVGNTIYF. CDR3 in DNA: TGTGCCAGCAGTGGCCAACGAACAGGGGTTGGAAACACCATATATTTT. The chain joins TRBV6-1 to TRBJ1-3; 7 bases align to TRBD1. Looked up from germline, CDR1 is MNHNS and CDR2 is SASEGT. The CDR3 is made up of 16 amino acids. With V trimmed by 4 bases and J by 3 bases, 9 bases remained unmatched.

This chain links TRBV29-1 with TRBJ2-2, with D possibly matching TRBD1 (5 bases). This CDR3 is 13 amino acids long. V was clipped by 3 bases and J by 5 bases, with 10 bases between them. Germline-derived CDR1 and CDR2 are SQVTM and ANQGSEA. The CDR3 region has the DNA TGCAGCGTTGATCAGGGCCGGACCGGGGAGCTGTTTTTT. Protein product: CSVDQGRTGELFF.

The CDR3 here is CASSLFTGQGNTIYF. The CDR3 DNA is TGCGCCAGCAGCTTGTTTACAGGGCAGGGAAACACCATATATTTT. The chain recombines TRBV5-1 with TRBJ1-3; the D gene is possibly TRBD1 (6 bases). V was cut by 1 base and J by 4 bases, with 12 bases left in between. The CDR3 extends over 15 amino acids. From germline, CDR1 is SGHRS and CDR2 YFSETQ.

A remark on this clone: The sample has other DNA sequences that encode this CDR3 too. This sequence joins TRBV5-5 and TRBJ1-1; D gene unclear. Looked up from germline, CDR1 is SGHKS and CDR2 is YYEKEE (reference sequence). V was trimmed by 2 bases and J by 6 bases, leaving 5 bases between them. CDR3 size: 11 residues. The CDR3 bases are TGTGCCAGCAGCTTTACAGCTGAAGCTTTCTTT. Amino acids: CASSFTAEAFF.

The rearrangement joins TRBV5-8 to TRBJ2-1, with 8 bases aligning to TRBD1. The V segment lost 2 bases and the J segment 8 bases; nucleotides outside the gene matches: 6. CDR3 length: 14 residues. Germline V gives CDR1 SGHTS, CDR2 YDEGEE. In nucleotides, the CDR3 is TGTGCCAGCAGCTTTCCGGGACAGGTCGATGAGCAGTTCTTC. Residues: CASSFPGQVDEQFF.

On this clone: Other DNA sequences in this sample translate to the same CDR3. For the CDR3, the DNA is TGTGCCAGCAGTGGACAGGGTCGTGGCTACACCTTC. Residues: CASSGQGRGYTF. The chain couples TRBV2 to TRBJ1-2; 7 bases match TRBD1. Unmatched junction bases numbered 3, after V lost 4 bases and J lost 7 bases. The CDR3 consists of 12 residues. Germline CDR1 SNHLY, CDR2 FYNNEI. Full variable domain (outside the CDR3, taken from reference TRBV2 and TRBJ1-2): EPEVTQTPSHQVTQMGQEVILRCVPISNHLYFYWYRQILGQKVEFLVSFYNNEISEKSEIFDDQFSVERPDGSNFTLKIRSTKLEDSAMYFCASSGQGRGYTFGSGTRLTVV.

On this clone: One end of the junction varies from germline; a read error may be responsible. The chain uses TRBV5-4 and TRBJ2-2; 8 nucleotides line up with TRBD2. This CDR3 has 17 residues. Germline CDR1 and CDR2: SGHNT and YYREEE (reference sequence). CDR3 coding DNA: TGTGCCAGCACCTTGAAGCCGGGACTAGGTTACACCGGGGAGCTGTTTTTT. This translates into CASTLKPGLGYTGELFF. Based on the CDR3 plus reference TRBV5-4 and TRBJ2-2, the full variable domain is ETGVTQSPTHLIKTRGQQVTLRCSSQSGHNTVSWYQQALGQGPQFIFQYYREEENGRGNFPPRFSGLQFPNYSSELNVNALELDDSALYLCASTLKPGLGYTGELFFGEGSRLTVL.

The CDR3 region is CASILGRGGYDTQYF. The CDR3 DNA sequence: TGTGCCAGCATCCTCGGGCGGGGGGGTTATGATACGCAGTATTTT. The chain employs TRBV7-9 and TRBJ2-3; 9 bases fit TRBD2. Germline V CDR1 and CDR2: SEHNR, FQNEAQ (reference sequence). Trimming removed 7 bases from V and 6 bases from J; junction bases left unmatched: 11. The CDR3 spans 15 residues.

This rearrangement joins TRBV25-1 to TRBJ2-5, with D tentatively TRBD2 (6 bases). CDR3 size: 15 residues. CDR1 is MGHDK, CDR2 SYGVNS, per germline. Trimming took off 3 bases at V and 5 bases at J, with 16 bases between the two ends. The chain's CDR3 is CASSDSGLFGETQYF. Here the CDR3 DNA reads TGTGCCAGCAGTGATTCGGGACTGTTTGGGGAGACCCAGTACTTC.

This chain links TRBV21-1 with TRBJ1-6; the table's D call of TRBD1 was not tested on the DNA. TRBV21-1 has pseudogene status. The CDR3 length is 14 residues. The CDR3 loop is CASRQGALQDPLHF. In DNA, the CDR3 is TGTGCCAGCAGACAGGGGGCTCTTCAGGATCCCCTCCACTTT.

The V gene is TRBV19, the J gene TRBJ2-1; a possible D gene is TRBD2 (6 bases). The CDR3 is 16 residues long. The germline V and J ends were trimmed by 5 bases and 4 bases, with 18 bases remaining between them. CDR1 is LNHDA, CDR2 SQIVND, per germline (reference sequence). The CDR3 DNA follows: TGTGCCAGTAGTCCATTAGCGGTGGGGGTTTACAATGAGCAGTTCTTC. It yields the protein CASSPLAVGVYNEQFF.

This chain joins TRBV7-2 and TRBJ2-5; no firm D call. CDR1 SGHTA and CDR2 FQGNSA come from the germline V gene. This CDR3 spans 14 amino acids. V lost 3 bases and J lost 1, with 9 bases in between. CDR3 DNA: TGTGCCAGCAGCTTGGGCAGCCTCCAAGAGACCCAGTACTTC. This translates into CASSLGSLQETQYF.

The J gene is TRBJ2-1, the V gene TRBV6-5, with TRBD2 matching over 7 bases. V shed 5 bases and J 3 bases; nucleotides not matched to a gene: 7. Germline V gives CDR1 MNHEY, CDR2 SVGAGI. CDR3 length: 15 amino acids. This CDR3 reads CASSPKTSDYNEQFF. CDR3 coding DNA: TGTGCCAGCAGTCCAAAAACTAGCGACTACAATGAGCAGTTCTTC.

The chain employs TRBV11-2 and TRBJ1-1; TRBD1 agrees at 9 bases. Germline loops: CDR1 SGHAT, CDR2 FQNNGV. The CDR3 is 12 amino acids. With 5 bases clipped from V and 11 bases from J, the junction kept 6 bases outside the gene matches. CDR3 sequence reads: CASSPGTGSAFF. In DNA form, the CDR3 reads TGTGCCAGCAGCCCGGGGACAGGGTCTGCTTTCTTT.

CDR3 nucleotide sequence: TGTGCCAGCAGCTTTGCGGGGGAGGCAGGTCAGCCCCAGCATTTT. The encoded protein is CASSFAGEAGQPQHF. This chain uses TRBV12-1 with TRBJ1-5. TRBV12-1 is annotated as a pseudogene. This CDR3 has 15 amino acids.

This chain joins TRBV6-5 and TRBJ1-5; TRBD1 aligns across 10 bases. Per the germline V gene, CDR1 is MNHEY and CDR2 is SVGAGI. CDR3 size: 15 residues. V lost 6 bases and J lost 4; bases outside the gene matches: 6. CDR3 bases: TGTGCCAGCAGCTCCAGGACAGGGGGGAATCAGCCCCAGCATTTT. Translated, it gives CASSSRTGGNQPQHF.

CDR3 amino acids: CASSTGTEYEQYV. CDR3 sequence (DNA): TGTGCCAGCTCAACCGGGACAGAGTACGAGCAGTACGTC. This sequence joins TRBV18 and TRBJ2-7; 7 bases agree with TRBD1. Germline CDR1 reads KGHSH; CDR2 reads LQKENI. After removal of 5 bases from V and 4 bases from J, the junction contained 5 bases not matched to a gene. The CDR3 covers 13 residues.

As to this clone: Other DNA sequences in this specimen translate into the identical CDR3. The chain employs TRBV28 and TRBJ1-2; 8 bases are shared with TRBD1. Germline CDR1 and CDR2: MDHEN and SYDVKM. Trimming removed 3 bases from V and 5 bases from J; junction bases left unmatched: 8. CDR3 length: 15 amino acids. CDR3 nucleotide sequence: TGTGCCAGCAGTTTCCCCGGACAGGGTCGTTATGGCTACACCTTC. Encoded protein: CASSFPGQGRYGYTF.

The rearrangement uses TRBV19 and TRBJ1-6; TRBD1 aligns across 10 bases. The CDR3 has 14 residues. The J segment lost 10 bases and the V segment lost 4 bases, leaving 4 bases of the junction unmatched. Germline CDR1 and CDR2: LNHDA and SQIVND (reference sequence). The CDR3 DNA sequence: TGTGCCAGTAGTAGGACAGGGGGAGACTCACCCCTCCACTTT. Its translation: CASSRTGGDSPLHF.

V usage is TRBV11-2 and J usage is TRBJ2-7, with D unresolved. Germline V gene lookup returns CDR1 SGHAT and CDR2 FQNNGV. With 5 bases removed from V and 2 bases from J, the gap between germline ends came to 10 bases. The CDR3 extends over 13 amino acids. DNA for the CDR3: TGTGCCAGCAGCCCCCCCGCAGCCTACGAGCAGTACGTC. Its protein is CASSPPAAYEQYV.

The chain is built from TRBV7-9 and TRBJ2-2; 8 nucleotides line up with TRBD1. V lost 4 bases to trimming and J lost 6 bases; unmatched junction nucleotides: 13. Germline V gene sequence: CDR1 SEHNR, CDR2 FQNEAQ (reference sequence). The CDR3 has 17 residues. CDR3 coding DNA: TGTGCCAGCAGCTCCCAGCCCGCACTGACAGGGGCCGGGGAGCTGTTTTTT. It encodes CASSSQPALTGAGELFF.

The chain uses TRBV6-5 and TRBJ1-2, with D uncertain. Germline assignment: CDR1 MNHEY and CDR2 SVGAGI. Trimming removed 2 bases at V and 8 bases at J, with 9 bases between. The CDR3 has 12 amino acids. The CDR3 spells CASSYEGQGYTF. The CDR3 nucleotides read TGTGCCAGCAGTTACGAGGGTCAGGGCTACACCTTC.

CDR3 residues: CASSPTGSFYNSPLHF. CDR3 nucleotides: TGTGCCAGCAGCCCTACAGGGTCCTTCTATAATTCACCCCTCCACTTT. The chain is built from TRBV6-2 or TRBV6-3 and TRBJ1-6, with D tentatively TRBD1 (6 bases). V was clipped by 6 bases and J by 3 bases, with 15 bases between them. Germline V CDR1 and CDR2: MNHEY, SVGEGT. The CDR3 loop spans 16 amino acids.

This sequence joins TRBV19 and TRBJ1-4; the D is unclear. The germline CDR1 and CDR2 sequences are LNHDA and SQIVND (reference sequence). Trimming stripped 5 bases from V and 7 bases from J, with 8 bases between. The CDR3 covers 12 residues. The CDR3 loop is CASSPQSEKLFF. Written as DNA, the CDR3 is TGTGCCAGTAGTCCACAGAGTGAAAAACTGTTTTTT.